These 27 T cell receptor beta chains came from one sample sequenced in a study of CD8+ T cells in alopecia areata. RNA extraction was followed by reverse transcription into cDNA, which acted as the sequencing template. Using immunoSEQ multiplex PCR, the repertoire was profiled, and TCRdb retains in-frame clones only, with some absent. The repertoire holds 98,000 or so clones, with roughly three fifths as singletons. Documented treatment: oral pan-JAK inhibitor, 5-10 mg twice daily. The starting material was CD8+ T cells sorted from blood, obtained at week 4, from a patient treated with tofacitinib. All receptors derive from a human donor with alopecia areata.

This sequence joins TRBV27 and TRBJ1-2; D is perhaps TRBD1 (6 bases). Trimming stripped 4 bases from V and 5 bases from J, with 14 bases between. This CDR3 is built from 14 residues. CDR1 and CDR2 from the germline V gene are MNHEY and SMNVEV (reference sequence). The CDR3 bases are TGTGCCAGCAGTTCTTACAGGGAAGGGTATGGCTACACCTTC. It is translated as CASSSYREGYGYTF.

The CDR3 DNA is TGCGCCAGCAGCGCGGACAGCTCGTACAATGAGCAGTTCTTC. Its protein product is CASSADSSYNEQFF. This chain connects TRBV5-1 to TRBJ2-1; D is possibly TRBD1 (6 bases). Germline V lookup: CDR1 SGHRS, CDR2 YFSETQ. CDR3 length: 14 amino acids. Trimming stripped 4 bases from V and 4 bases from J, with 12 bases between.

On this clone itself: At one end, the junction sequence differs from germline, possibly due to a read error. The gene calls are TRBV11-2 and TRBJ2-1; TRBD2 aligns across 9 bases. Germline V gene sequence: CDR1 SGHAT, CDR2 FQNNGV. The CDR3 has 16 residues. The CDR3 DNA sequence: TGTGCCAGCAGCTTAGCCGGCGGGGGGGCCGCCAATGAGCGGTTCTTC. It encodes CASSLAGGGAANERFF.

In DNA form, the CDR3 reads TGTGCCAGCAGTGGGTTGGAAGAGACCCAGTACTTC. It specifies CASSGLEETQYF. V and J are TRBV25-1 and TRBJ2-5; D not certain. This CDR3 is 12 amino acids long. In germline, CDR1 is MGHDK, CDR2 SYGVNS. Trimming took 4 bases from V and 3 from J, leaving 6 bases between them. The full variable domain, in which reference TRBV25-1 and TRBJ2-5 provide the parts outside the CDR3, is EADIYQTPRYLVIGTGKKITLECSQTMGHDKMYWYQQDPGMELHLIHYSYGVNSTEKGDLSSESTVSRIRTEHFPLTLESARPSHTSQYLCASSGLEETQYFGPGTRLLVL.

Here the CDR3 DNA reads TGCAGCGTTGAAGAAGAACAGGGACAGGTCTACGAGCAGTACTTC. Protein product: CSVEEEQGQVYEQYF. The chain combines TRBV29-1 with TRBJ2-7, with 8 bases fitting TRBD1. Germline values: CDR1 SQVTM, CDR2 ANQGSEA. V lost 0 bases, J lost 3 bases, and 7 bases stayed unmatched. This CDR3 comprises 15 residues.

This clone was counted at least ten times. The chain carries TRBV28 and TRBJ2-7, with a possible D match to TRBD2 (6 bases). Germline V CDR1 and CDR2: MDHEN, SYDVKM. CDR3 length: 16 amino acids. Trimming cost V 4 bases and J 7 bases, with 23 bases left between them. The CDR3 nucleotides read TGTGCCAGCAGTTCCGAGACTAGGCTTATAATGGGAGAGCAGTACTTC. As protein: CASSSETRLIMGEQYF. The full variable domain, its missing parts supplied by reference TRBV28 and TRBJ2-7, is DVKVTQSSRYLVKRTGEKVFLECVQDMDHENMFWYRQDPGLGLRLIYFSYDVKMKEKGDIPEGYSVSREKKERFSLILESASTNQTSMYLCASSSETRLIMGEQYFGPGTRLTVT.

The chain links TRBV30 to TRBJ1-2; D unclear. Germline CDR1 and CDR2: GTSNPN and SVGIG (reference sequence). The CDR3 is 14 residues long. V was trimmed by 1 base and J by 7 bases, leaving 16 bases between them. This CDR3 is CAWSGRPAPTGYTF. The CDR3 nucleotides read TGTGCCTGGAGTGGCCGGCCGGCACCGACTGGCTACACCTTC. Together with reference TRBV30 and TRBJ1-2, the CDR3 gives the full variable domain: SQTIHQWPATLVQPVGSPLSLECTVEGTSNPNLYWYRQAAGRGLQLLFYSVGIGQISSEVPQNLSASRPQDRQFILSSKKLLLSDSGFYLCAWSGRPAPTGYTFGSGTRLTVV.

The rearrangement joins TRBV4-3 to TRBJ2-7; TRBD1 matches 7 bases. The CDR3 length is 17 residues. V lost 4 bases to trimming and J lost 7 bases; unmatched junction nucleotides: 19. The germline V gene encodes CDR1 LGHNA and CDR2 YSLEER. In DNA, the CDR3 is TGCGCCAGCAGCCTAGCACTTAATAAAAACAGGGGTTGGGAGCAGTACTTC. Its protein product is CASSLALNKNRGWEQYF.

This clone was recorded many times. A read error may account for a junction end that differs from germline. Other DNA sequences from this sample encode an identical CDR3 as well. The CDR3 DNA sequence: TGTGCCAGCAGCTTGCTAATCCTGGACACCGGGGAGCTGTTTTTT. Its protein is CASSLLILDTGELFF. The chain recombines TRBV5-1 with TRBJ2-2; D is unresolved. CDR3 length equals 15 residues. The germline gives CDR1 SGHRS, CDR2 YFSETQ. Combining the CDR3 with reference TRBV5-1 and TRBJ2-2 gives the whole variable domain KAGVTQTPRYLIKTRGQQVTLSCSPISGHRSVSWYQQTPGQGLQFLFEYFSETQRNKGNFPGRFSGRQFSNSRSEMNVSTLELGDSALYLCASSLLILDTGELFFGEGSRLTVL.

The chain carries TRBV2 and TRBJ2-6, with 7 bases aligning to TRBD1. Germline-derived CDR1 and CDR2 are SNHLY and FYNNEI. J lost 3 bases, V lost 1 base, and 0 bases had no gene match. This CDR3 is built from 15 residues. The CDR3 coding sequence is TGTGCCAGCAGTGAAGGGACAGGTGGGGCCAACGTCCTGACTTTC. Amino acid sequence: CASSEGTGGANVLTF.

Written as DNA, the CDR3 is TGCAGCGTCGAACAGATCTATGGCTACACCTTC. Its translation is CSVEQIYGYTF. V usage is TRBV29-1 and J usage is TRBJ1-2; no clear D. Trimming removed 6 bases from V and 4 bases from J, with 9 bases in between. This CDR3 spans 11 amino acids. CDR1 is SQVTM and CDR2 is ANQGSEA in the germline V gene.

The chain combines TRBV30 with TRBJ2-2; TRBD2 is a possible D gene (6 bases). The CDR3 spans 13 residues. Germline V CDR1 and CDR2: GTSNPN, SVGIG (reference sequence). V lost 2 bases and J 6 bases, leaving 10 bases between the germline ends. The CDR3 bases are TGTGCCTGGAGTCCTAGCGCCCCCGGGGAGCTGTTTTTT. Encoded protein: CAWSPSAPGELFF.

This clone was observed a few times. V is TRBV16 and J is TRBJ1-4, with 8 bases matching TRBD1. This CDR3 has 15 residues. The V gene's germline CDR1 is KGHSY and CDR2 FQNENV. Losses at the gene ends were 1 base for V and 7 bases for J; bases not matched to a gene: 5. The CDR3 reads CASSQFGTGGEKLFF. As DNA, the CDR3 is TGTGCCAGCAGCCAATTCGGGACAGGTGGTGAAAAACTGTTTTTT.

This clone has just a few counts. This chain links TRBV25-1 with TRBJ2-7; D ambiguous. CDR3 length: 12 residues. CDR1 is MGHDK and CDR2 is SYGVNS in the germline V gene. Trimming pared 6 bases from V and 0 bases from J, leaving 6 bases between. The CDR3: CASSLSSYEQYF. DNA of the CDR3: TGTGCCAGCAGCTTAAGCTCCTACGAGCAGTACTTC.

As for this clone: The germline gene is not matched at one end of the junction; a read error may be the cause. The rearrangement uses TRBV6-4 and TRBJ1-2, with unresolved D. In germline, CDR1 is MRHNA, CDR2 SNTAGT. This CDR3 region has 15 residues. The CDR3 DNA reads as TGTGCCAGCAGTTACTCGACGAGTCCTAACTATGGCTACACCTTC. This gives the protein CASSYSTSPNYGYTF.

The genes are TRBV5-1 and TRBJ2-3; TRBD2 matches at 10 bases. With V trimmed by 1 base and J by 1 base, 9 bases remained unmatched. Germline assignment: CDR1 SGHRS and CDR2 YFSETQ. CDR3 length equals 18 residues. The CDR3 protein is CASSLYNSGTSGTDTQYF. DNA of the CDR3: TGCGCCAGCAGCTTGTACAATTCCGGGACTAGCGGCACAGATACGCAGTATTTT.

The CDR3 DNA reads TGTGCCAGTAGTGTTGGACTAGCGGGAGGGCCGTTCAACGAGCAGTACTTC. It is translated as CASSVGLAGGPFNEQYF. This chain links TRBV19 with TRBJ2-7, with 15 bases identical to TRBD2. CDR3 length: 17 residues. Germline-derived CDR1 and CDR2 are LNHDA and SQIVND (reference sequence). After removal of 5 bases from V and 5 bases from J, the junction contained 10 bases not matched to a gene.

The J gene is TRBJ2-7, the V gene TRBV10-3; D is undetermined. The V end was cut by 0 bases, the J end by 4 bases, with 10 bases between. This CDR3 contains 14 residues. CDR1 is ENHRY, CDR2 SYGVKD, per germline. CDR3 loop: CAISESSNGYEQYF. CDR3 nucleotides: TGTGCCATCAGTGAGTCATCCAACGGGTACGAGCAGTACTTC.

This chain uses TRBV25-1 with TRBJ1-1; D remains unclear. The V and J ends lost 2 bases and 4 bases respectively, with 5 bases between them. Germline assignment: CDR1 MGHDK and CDR2 SYGVNS. This CDR3 comprises 12 residues. CDR3: CASSELGTEAFF. CDR3 coding DNA: TGTGCCAGCAGTGAACTGGGCACTGAAGCTTTCTTT.

The chain is built from TRBV7-8 and TRBJ2-5; D is unclear. Germline CDR1 and CDR2: SGHVS and FQNEAQ. This CDR3 is built from 12 residues. Between the trimmed V and J ends, which lost 5 bases and 5 bases, there was a span of 9 bases. The CDR3 nucleotides read TGTGCCAGCAGCCTCATGATTGAGACCCAGTACTTC. The encoded protein is CASSLMIETQYF.

This clone was seen more than once but under ten times. This rearrangement joins TRBV7-2 to TRBJ2-7; 7 nucleotides line up with TRBD1. Germline trimming cut 5 bases from V and 2 bases from J; bases unmatched to any gene: 3. This CDR3 contains 13 residues. Germline V gene sequence: CDR1 SGHTA, CDR2 FQGNSA. CDR3 in amino acids: CASSVGQTYEQYF. Here the CDR3 DNA reads TGTGCCAGCAGCGTGGGACAGACCTACGAGCAGTACTTC.

V usage is TRBV27 and J usage is TRBJ1-2; the D gene is possibly TRBD1 (5 bases). Germline lookup yields CDR1 MNHEY and CDR2 SMNVEV (reference sequence). V lost 6 bases and J lost 8, with 19 bases in between. The CDR3 has 14 amino acids. In DNA, the CDR3 is TGTGCCAGCAGGCAAAAGGCAGGGTTTGGCGGCTACACCTTC. This gives the protein CASRQKAGFGGYTF.

The chain has TRBV2 and TRBJ1-1; D uncertain. This CDR3 is built from 10 residues. V gave up 7 bases and J gave up 8 bases, with 8 bases separating them. Per germline, CDR1 SNHLY and CDR2 FYNNEI. The CDR3 DNA sequence: TGTGCCAGCACTTATTCCGAAGCTTTCTTT. Its protein is CASTYSEAFF.

This clone has a count of ten or more. The CDR3, as DNA: TGTGCCAGCAGCGTTGCTAACTACGAGCAGTACTTC. Translated: CASSVANYEQYF. The chain carries TRBV11-1 and TRBJ2-7; D unclear. Trimming shortened V by 5 bases and J by 3 bases, and 8 bases separated the two germline ends. Germline loops: CDR1 SGHAT, CDR2 FQDESV (reference sequence). The CDR3 contains 12 residues.

The chain has TRBV27 and TRBJ2-3; 8 bases map to TRBD2. V shed 0 bases, J shed 2 bases, and the junction held 4 bases outside the gene matches. Germline assignment: CDR1 MNHEY and CDR2 SMNVEV (reference sequence). The CDR3 has 16 amino acids. CDR3 nucleotide sequence: TGTGCCAGCAGTTTATCGGGACTAGTTCACACAGATACGCAGTATTTT. Amino acids: CASSLSGLVHTDTQYF.

In DNA, the CDR3 is TGCAGCGTTGAAGGGTCCCGAAGAGGGGGCCCCGGGGAGCTGTTTTTT. This gives the protein CSVEGSRRGGPGELFF. This chain links TRBV29-1 with TRBJ2-2; TRBD1 agrees at 7 bases. The CDR3 has 16 residues. Per the germline V gene, CDR1 is SQVTM and CDR2 is ANQGSEA. The ends lost 1 base at V and 6 bases at J; junction bases unmatched: 11.

The table lists this clone with many counts. The rearrangement joins TRBV19 to TRBJ1-2; no firm D call. The ends were cut back, 2 bases at V and 3 bases at J, with 13 bases in the middle. Germline V lookup: CDR1 LNHDA, CDR2 SQIVND (reference sequence). This CDR3 has 15 residues. The CDR3 DNA sequence: TGTGCCAGTAGTATATCCGCAGCCGATTACTATGGCTACACCTTC. This codes for CASSISAADYYGYTF.